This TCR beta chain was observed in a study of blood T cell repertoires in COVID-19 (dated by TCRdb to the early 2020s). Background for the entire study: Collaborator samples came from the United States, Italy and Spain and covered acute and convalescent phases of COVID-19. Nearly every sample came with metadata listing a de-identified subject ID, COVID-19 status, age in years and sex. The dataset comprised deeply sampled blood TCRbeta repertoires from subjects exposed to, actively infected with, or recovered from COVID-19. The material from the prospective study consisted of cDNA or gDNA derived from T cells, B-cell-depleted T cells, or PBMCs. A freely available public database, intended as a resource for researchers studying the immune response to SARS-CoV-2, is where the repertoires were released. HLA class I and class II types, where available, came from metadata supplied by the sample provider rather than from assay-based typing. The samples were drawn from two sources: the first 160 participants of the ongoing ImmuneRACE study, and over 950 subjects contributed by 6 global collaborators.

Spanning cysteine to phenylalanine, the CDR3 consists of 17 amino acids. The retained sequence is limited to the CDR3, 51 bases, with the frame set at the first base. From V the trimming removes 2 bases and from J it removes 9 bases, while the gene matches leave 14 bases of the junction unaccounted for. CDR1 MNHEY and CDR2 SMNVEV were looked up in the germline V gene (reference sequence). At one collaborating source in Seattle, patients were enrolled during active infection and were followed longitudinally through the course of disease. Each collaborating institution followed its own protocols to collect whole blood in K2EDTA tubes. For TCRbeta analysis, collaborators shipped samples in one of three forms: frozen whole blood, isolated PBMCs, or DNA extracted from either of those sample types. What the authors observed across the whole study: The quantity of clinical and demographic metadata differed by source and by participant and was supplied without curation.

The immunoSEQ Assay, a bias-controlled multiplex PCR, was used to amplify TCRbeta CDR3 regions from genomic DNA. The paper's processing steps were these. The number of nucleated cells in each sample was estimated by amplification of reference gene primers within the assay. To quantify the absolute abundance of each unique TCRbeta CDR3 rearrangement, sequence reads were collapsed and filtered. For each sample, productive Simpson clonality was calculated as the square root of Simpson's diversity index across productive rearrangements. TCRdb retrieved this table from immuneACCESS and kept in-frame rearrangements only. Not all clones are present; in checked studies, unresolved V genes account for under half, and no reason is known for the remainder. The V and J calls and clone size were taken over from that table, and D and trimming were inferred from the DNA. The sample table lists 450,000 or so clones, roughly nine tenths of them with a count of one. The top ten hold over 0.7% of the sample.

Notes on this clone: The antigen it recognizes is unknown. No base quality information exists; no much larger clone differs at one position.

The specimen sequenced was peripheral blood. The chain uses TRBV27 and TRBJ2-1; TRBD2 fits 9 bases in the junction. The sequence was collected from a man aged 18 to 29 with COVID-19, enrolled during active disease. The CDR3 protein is CASSLLAGPTTIGEQFF. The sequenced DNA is TGTGCCAGCAGTTTACTAGCGGGGCCTACCACCATTGGTGAGCAGTTCTTC.